The clone carrying this TCR beta chain was seen only once. No antigen is known for it. CDR3 length: 14 amino acids. V dropped 8 bases and J dropped 5; count of bases not matched to a gene: 8. Germline V gives CDR1 SGHAT, CDR2 FQNNGV. From 450 to 550 ng total RNA, TCR beta cDNA was generated with a primer in the constant region. Construction of TCR beta libraries relied on three successive nested multiplex PCR rounds employing slightly modified ARM-PCR. Two initial PCR rounds of approximately 10 cycles each paired TRBV1-TRBV30 forward primers with a C-beta reverse primer. TCRdb reprocessed the multiplex PCR reads via MiXCR and lists one record per CDR3 protein. The table records roughly 100,000 distinct CDR3 sequences, around 66% of them present only once. The data belong to a study of tumor-infiltrating lymphocytes in primary liver carcinoma. Across the study: All lesions had stage T1-T3 N0M0 and roughly 4 to 11 cm widths. Productive TCRbeta read counts per sample ran from roughly 3.5 to 7 million and were similar across tissue types.

Overall study results and limits: Blood trailed tumors significantly in top-250-clone fraction (p = 0.039). Present in all five tumor regions were only about 7.5-24% of the top clones.

Unsorted bulk tissue of roughly 20-34 mg yielded co-extracted RNA and DNA. This sequence joins TRBV11-2 and TRBJ1-4; TRBD1 matches at 7 bases. The TCR originated in a woman aged 60-75 years with primary liver carcinoma and hepatitis B virus infection. Sequences were obtained from liver tumor tissue from sampling region 2. Subset defined: tumor region T2, inferior pole. CDR3 DNA: TGTGCCAGCCTGGACAGGAATCTAAATGAAAAACTGTTTTTT. This translates into CASLDRNLNEKLFF. Looking up the rest from reference TRBV11-2 and TRBJ1-4 gives the full variable domain: EAGVAQSPRYKIIEKRQSVAFWCNPISGHATLYWYQQILGQGPKLLIQFQNNGVVDDSQLPKDRFSAERLKGVDSTLKIQPAKLEDSAVYLCASLDRNLNEKLFFGSGTQLSVL.